This TCR beta chain was sequenced for a study of PD-L1 blockade in urothelial cancer. The CDR3 spans 14 residues. V was pared by 2 bases and J by 3 bases, with 4 bases of the junction left unmatched. Germline V gene lookup returns CDR1 SGHDT and CDR2 YYEEEE. The assay was immunoSEQ multiplex PCR, and TCRdb's table has in-frame clones only and misses some. The repertoire holds 50,000 to 60,000 clones, with about 88% as singletons. Time point defined: peripheral blood 6 weeks after treatment start. This receptor was obtained from a man in his 60s with urothelial cancer. The material sequenced was PBMCs, taken around atezolizumab (anti-PD-L1) treatment. The chain employs TRBV5-6 and TRBJ2-5; 7 bases fit TRBD1. The CDR3 nucleotides are TGTGCCAGCAGCTTTTGGACAGGTGAAGAGACCCAGTACTTC. It is translated as CASSFWTGEETQYF.